What follows is one T cell receptor (beta chain) and its context. Its matching antigen is unknown. This entry comes from a study of cytomegalovirus exposure and HLA in healthy donors. Whole-study context: The 120 validation repertoires used the same platform as the 650 to 850 first-cohort repertoires (as reported by a later analysis). Broader study findings: The classifier reportedly diagnosed cytomegalovirus status with high sensitivity and specificity.

The germline V and J ends were trimmed by 6 bases and 0 bases, with 15 bases remaining between them. CDR3 length equals 15 residues. Germline CDR1 reads MNHEY; CDR2 reads SMNVEV (reference sequence). Sequencing used immunoSEQ multiplex PCR; TCRdb keeps in-frame clones, though not all of them. The sample records around 150,000 clones, approximately 96% being singletons. The sample was PBMCs. The receptor was isolated from a woman under 30 in good health and CMV-seronegative. The J gene is TRBJ2-7, the V gene TRBV27, with D maybe TRBD1 (5 bases). The CDR3, as DNA: TGTGCCAGCAGCATAAAGGGGTTCAGCTCCTACGAGCAGTACTTC. Residues: CASSIKGFSSYEQYF.